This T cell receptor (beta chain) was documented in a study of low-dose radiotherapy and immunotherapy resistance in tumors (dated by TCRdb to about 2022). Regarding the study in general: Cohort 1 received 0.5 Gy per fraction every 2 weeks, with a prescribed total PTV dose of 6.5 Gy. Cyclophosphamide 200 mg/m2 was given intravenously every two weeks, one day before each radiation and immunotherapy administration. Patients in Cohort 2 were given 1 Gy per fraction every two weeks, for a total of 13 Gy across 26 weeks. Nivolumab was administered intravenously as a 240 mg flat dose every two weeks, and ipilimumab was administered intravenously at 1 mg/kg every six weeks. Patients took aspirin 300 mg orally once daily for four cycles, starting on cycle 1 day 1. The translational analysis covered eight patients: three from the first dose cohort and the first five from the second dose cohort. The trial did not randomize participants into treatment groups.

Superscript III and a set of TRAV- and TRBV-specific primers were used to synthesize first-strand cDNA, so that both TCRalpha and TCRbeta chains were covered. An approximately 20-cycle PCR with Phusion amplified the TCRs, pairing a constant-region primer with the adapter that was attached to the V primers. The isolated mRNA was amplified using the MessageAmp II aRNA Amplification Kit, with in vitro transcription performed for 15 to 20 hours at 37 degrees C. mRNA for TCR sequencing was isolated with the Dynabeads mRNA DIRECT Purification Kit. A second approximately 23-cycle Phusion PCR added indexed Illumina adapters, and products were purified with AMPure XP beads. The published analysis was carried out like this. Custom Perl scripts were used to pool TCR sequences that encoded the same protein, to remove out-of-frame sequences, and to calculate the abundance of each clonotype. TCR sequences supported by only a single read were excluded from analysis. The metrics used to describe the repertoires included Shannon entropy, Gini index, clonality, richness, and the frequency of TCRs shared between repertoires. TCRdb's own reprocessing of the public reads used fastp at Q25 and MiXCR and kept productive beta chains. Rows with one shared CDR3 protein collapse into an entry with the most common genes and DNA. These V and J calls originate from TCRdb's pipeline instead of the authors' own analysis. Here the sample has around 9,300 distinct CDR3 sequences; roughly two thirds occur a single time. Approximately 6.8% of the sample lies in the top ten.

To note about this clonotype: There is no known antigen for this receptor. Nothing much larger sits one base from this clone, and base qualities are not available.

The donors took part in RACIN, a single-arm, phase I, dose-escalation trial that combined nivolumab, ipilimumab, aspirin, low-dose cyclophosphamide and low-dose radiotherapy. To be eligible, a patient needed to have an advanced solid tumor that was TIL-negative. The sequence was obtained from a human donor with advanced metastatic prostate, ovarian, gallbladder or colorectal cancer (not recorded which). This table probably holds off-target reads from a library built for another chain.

The base sequence is TGTGCCAGCTCTTTTGGACAGGGTTCCTACAATGAGCAGTTCTTC. It codes for CASSFGQGSYNEQFF. Here the chain combines TRBV18 and TRBJ2-1; the central 8 bases match TRBD1. There are 15 amino acids in the CDR3, from cysteine to phenylalanine inclusive. Just the 45-base CDR3 DNA is kept, in frame starting at base 1. V is cut back by 6 bases and J by 1 base, with 5 bases in the junction unmatched. CDR1 and CDR2 (KGHSH, LQKENI) derive from the germline V gene.